The 3 T cell receptor beta chains presented below share a single source sample, sequenced in a study of STAT5B mutations in CD4+ large granular lymphocyte leukemia. Here immunoSEQ multiplex PCR was the method, and the copy in TCRdb shows in-frame clones only, minus some. The sample contains fewer than 40,000 clones, over 65% of which appear only once. The sample consisted of CD4+ T cells from blood buffy coats. The source is a human donor in good health.

The J gene is TRBJ2-7, the V gene TRBV18; 7 bases fit TRBD1. CDR1 and CDR2 from the germline V gene are KGHSH and LQKENI. The CDR3 consists of 14 residues. Germline trimming cut 3 bases from V and 3 bases from J; bases unmatched to any gene: 5. CDR3 protein: CASSPGTASYEQYF. The DNA of the CDR3 is TGTGCCAGCTCACCCGGGACAGCAAGCTACGAGCAGTACTTC. Using reference TRBV18 and TRBJ2-7 for the parts outside the CDR3, the full variable domain is NAGVMQNPRHLVRRRGQEARLRCSPMKGHSHVYWYRQLPEEGLKFMVYLQKENIIDESGMPKERFSAEFPKEGPSILRIQQVVRGDSAAYFCASSPGTASYEQYFGPGTRLTVT.

The chain recombines TRBV27 with TRBJ2-5; D is possibly TRBD2 (6 bases). Trimming pared 8 bases from V and 5 bases from J, leaving 12 bases between. Germline CDR1 and CDR2: MNHEY and SMNVEV (reference sequence). This CDR3 region has 12 residues. In nucleotides, the CDR3 is TGTGCCAGCGGTCAGCGGGTTGAGACCCAGTACTTC. Protein product: CASGQRVETQYF.

In DNA, the CDR3 is TGTGCCAGTAGTATAGCAGCCTCGTATGGAAACACCATATATTTT. It codes for CASSIAASYGNTIYF. This chain links TRBV19 with TRBJ1-3, with D hard to call. There are 15 residues in the CDR3. V gave up 1 base and J gave up 3 bases, with 10 bases separating them. Germline V gene sequence: CDR1 LNHDA, CDR2 SQIVND (reference sequence).